This is a list of T cell receptor beta chains from one sample in a study of shared clonotypes between healthy human individuals. Produced via immunoSEQ multiplex PCR; TCRdb's table is partial and in-frame only. This sample has over 2,000,000 clones, with roughly 93% found just once. Sequenced input: naive CD8+ T cells from PBMCs. All receptors come from a man younger than 35 in good health. Some clones in this sample may be carry-over from other donors' samples. Each CDR3 is given with its conserved first and last residue. The order of the fields is V gene, D gene, CDR3 length, J gene, clone size, CDR3 DNA, CDR3 protein. D genes are given only for firm matches. The listing skips clone size in some rows; elsewhere it reads once, few, many or a size class.

TRBV28,TRBD1,14,TRBJ1-1,once,TGTGCCAGCAGTTTGACAGGGGGGGACACTGAAGCTTTCTTT,CASSLTGGDTEAFF
TRBV27,-,14,TRBJ1-1,-,TGTGCCAGCAGTTTATCCGGGAGGGACACTGAAGCTTTCTTT,CASSLSGRDTEAFF
TRBV6-1,TRBD1,14,TRBJ1-5,-,TGTGCCAGCAGTGCGACAGGGGTCAATCAGCCCCAGCATTTT,CASSATGVNQPQHF
TRBV11-2,-,16,TRBJ2-7,once,TGTGCCAGCAGCTCACGGGACCCCAGTCAATCGGACGAGCAGTACTTC,CASSSRDPSQSDEQYF
TRBV7-9,-,16,TRBJ2-3,-,TGTGCCAGCAGCCCACCTGCGGGAAGGCGCACAGATACGCAGTATTTT,CASSPPAGRRTDTQYF
TRBV10-2,TRBD1,14,TRBJ1-2,-,TGCGCCAGCAGTGGGACAGGGATGGCCTATGGCTACACCTTC,CASSGTGMAYGYTF
TRBV21-1,-,14,TRBJ1-1,-,TGTGCCAGCAGCGCGCGACAGGGTGGTGCTGAAGCTTTCTTT,CASSARQGGAEAFF
TRBV19,TRBD1,14,TRBJ1-1,-,TGTGCCAGTAGCCCCGGGACAGGGGACACTGAAGCTTTCTTT,CASSPGTGDTEAFF
TRBV9,-,11,TRBJ1-1,-,TGTGCCAGCAGCGTTGGACAAGAAGCTTTCTTT,CASSVGQEAFF
TRBV5-1,-,14,TRBJ2-2,-,TGCGCCAGCAGCTTAGGGGCGGGTACCGGGGAGCTGTTTTTT,CASSLGAGTGELFF
TRBV27,-,16,TRBJ2-2,-,TGTGCCAGCAGTCCTACAGGGCCCACCTACTACTGGGAGCTGTTTTTT,CASSPTGPTYYWELFF
TRBV11-2,-,11,TRBJ1-1,-,TGTGCCAGCGGGAGGGGCACTGAAGCTTTCTTT,CASGRGTEAFF
TRBV27,-,14,TRBJ2-3,-,TGTGCCAGCAGTCCCCCGTCAGGGTGGGATACGCAGTATTTT,CASSPPSGWDTQYF
TRBV18,TRBD2,18,TRBJ2-5,once,TGTGCCAGCTCACCACCGTTTCTAGCGGGACCGAGCCAAGAGACCCAGTACTTC,CASSPPFLAGPSQETQYF
TRBV25-1,TRBD1,16,TRBJ2-2,-,TGTGCCAGCAGAGGGGGCGCATGGTCGAACACCGGGGAGCTGTTTTTT,CASRGGAWSNTGELFF
TRBV6-1,-,11,TRBJ1-1,-,TGTGCCAGCCCTTTTCTTGGGGAAGCTTTCTTT,CASPFLGEAFF
TRBV6-1,-,12,TRBJ2-7,-,TGTGCCAGCACCAGGTTCCACTACGAGCAGTACTTC,CASTRFHYEQYF
TRBV7-3,-,17,TRBJ2-2,-,TGTGCCAGCAGCCCCCGCGAGGGGCCCCGGGGCACCGGGGAGCTGTTTTTT,CASSPREGPRGTGELFF
TRBV4-3,TRBD1,15,TRBJ2-5,-,TGCGCCAGCAGCCCAGGGACAGGCCACCAAGAGACCCAGTACTTC,CASSPGTGHQETQYF
TRBV28,TRBD1,14,TRBJ2-2,-,TGTGCCAGCAGTTTAGCAGGGGGTACCGGGGAGCTGTTTTTT,CASSLAGGTGELFF
TRBV9,TRBD2,17,TRBJ2-3,-,TGTGCCAGCAGCGGACGGACTAGCGGGAGGGACACAGATACGCAGTATTTT,CASSGRTSGRDTDTQYF
TRBV4-2,TRBD1,15,TRBJ2-3,-,TGTGCCAGCAGCCTGGACAGGGGTGGCACAGATACGCAGTATTTT,CASSLDRGGTDTQYF
TRBV10-1,TRBD1,12,TRBJ2-1,-,TGCGCCAGCGCAGCAGGGGGCAATGAGCAGTTCTTC,CASAAGGNEQFF
TRBV14,-,16,TRBJ1-2,few,TGTGCCAGCAGCCAAGAAGGTTGGCCGGCTAACTATGGCTACACCTTC,CASSQEGWPANYGYTF
TRBV6-1,TRBD1,14,TRBJ2-1,once,TGTGCCAGCGTGGACAGGGGTTTCTACAATGAGCAGTTCTTC,CASVDRGFYNEQFF
TRBV29-1,-,14,TRBJ2-1,-,TGCAGCGTTGATGTTGCTAGAGGTGCCAATGAGCAGTTCTTC,CSVDVARGANEQFF
TRBV9,-,14,TRBJ2-1,-,TGTGCCAGCAGCGTCGGACCTTCCTCAAATGAGCAGTTCTTC,CASSVGPSSNEQFF
TRBV5-8,-,14,TRBJ1-4,-,TGTGCCAGCACCCTACCACGGATTAATGAAAAACTGTTTTTT,CASTLPRINEKLFF
TRBV6-1,-,13,TRBJ2-7,-,TGTGCCAGCAGTGAAGGGTCTTACTACGAGCAGTACTTC,CASSEGSYYEQYF
TRBV27,-,16,TRBJ2-1,-,TGTGCCAGCAGTTTTCTGGGGCAGGGTGGTTACAATGAGCAGTTCTTC,CASSFLGQGGYNEQFF
TRBV15,-,15,TRBJ2-5,-,TGTGCCACCAGCGATGCCAGGGGTCTGACAGAGACCCAGTACTTC,CATSDARGLTETQYF
TRBV30,TRBD1,13,TRBJ1-2,-,TGTGCCTGGGAGGGGGCCACTAACTATGGCTACACCTTC,CAWEGATNYGYTF
TRBV9,-,17,TRBJ2-1,-,TGTGCCAGCAGCGTAGGTCGGCGGTCTAGCTCCTACAATGAGCAGTTCTTC,CASSVGRRSSSYNEQFF
TRBV30,-,13,TRBJ2-7,once,TGTGCCTGGCGAGATTCGGACCACTACGAGCAGTACTTC,CAWRDSDHYEQYF
TRBV6-1,-,12,TRBJ2-7,once,TGTGCCAGCAATGGCCCCCCCTACGAGCAGTACTTC,CASNGPPYEQYF
TRBV10-2,-,14,TRBJ1-1,few,TGCGCCAGCAGTGAGCCTGGGCGGGGACCTGAAGCTTTCTTT,CASSEPGRGPEAFF
TRBV28,-,13,TRBJ2-2,-,TGTGCCAGCAGTCAGGGTGAAGCTGGGGAGCTGTTTTTT,CASSQGEAGELFF
TRBV4-1,-,15,TRBJ2-7,-,TGCGCCAGCAGCCCCGCTTGGGGGAGTAGCTACGAGCAGTACTTC,CASSPAWGSSYEQYF
TRBV19,-,15,TRBJ1-5,-,TGTGCCAGTAGAGACTCCTCGGTGGCAATTCAGCCCCAGCATTTT,CASRDSSVAIQPQHF
TRBV9,TRBD1,15,TRBJ1-4,-,TGTGCCAGCAGCGCCGGGGGGCAGGGGGCCCCAGAACTGTTTTTT,CASSAGGQGAPELFF
TRBV7-9,TRBD2,14,TRBJ2-7,-,TGTGCCAGCAGCTTAGTCGGGGGGTCCTACGAGCAGTACTTC,CASSLVGGSYEQYF
TRBV9,-,14,TRBJ2-1,-,TGTGCCAGCAGCGTCCACAGGGGAGGCGATGAGCAGTTCTTC,CASSVHRGGDEQFF
TRBV6-1,-,12,TRBJ2-1,-,TGTGCCAGCATCTCGGCGGGGGCCCGGCCGGTCTTC,CASISAGARPVF
TRBV7-9,-,12,TRBJ1-4,once,TGTGCCAGCAGCCCCCACCCCGAAAAACTGTTTTTT,CASSPHPEKLFF
TRBV25-1,-,15,TRBJ2-3,-,TGTGCCAGCAGTGAATGGGGCCAGAACACAGATACGCAGTATTTT,CASSEWGQNTDTQYF
TRBV27,-,15,TRBJ2-2,-,TGTGCCAGCAGTCATTGGGGGGCTGGCACCGGGGAGCTGTTTTTT,CASSHWGAGTGELFF
TRBV14,-,15,TRBJ2-6,-,TGTGCCAGCAGCCTTTATCCTTCTGGGGCCAACGTCCTGACTTTC,CASSLYPSGANVLTF
TRBV27,TRBD2,16,TRBJ2-7,-,TGTGCCAGCGGTCCAGTGGTGGTAGCGGGGACCTACGAGCAGTACTTC,CASGPVVVAGTYEQYF
TRBV2,TRBD2,13,TRBJ2-7,-,TGTGCCGGCTCCGGACTAGCGCTCTACGAGCAGTACTTC,CAGSGLALYEQYF
TRBV19,-,12,TRBJ1-4,-,TGTGCCAGTAGTATCCGGTATGAAAAACTGTTTTTT,CASSIRYEKLFF
TRBV7-9,-,16,TRBJ2-7,-,TGTGCCAGCAGCGCAAAACGGTCTGTAGGAAAAGACGAGCAGTACTTC,CASSAKRSVGKDEQYF
TRBV11-2,TRBD2,16,TRBJ2-1,-,TGTGCCAGCAGCCCCCCCCTAGCGGGAGGCTACAATGAGCAGTTCTTC,CASSPPLAGGYNEQFF
TRBV29-1,-,14,TRBJ2-7,once,TGCAGCGCTTATGGGGACCTACCCCCTGGCGAGCAGTACTTC,CSAYGDLPPGEQYF
TRBV2,-,11,TRBJ1-2,few,TGTGCCAGCAGTGACGGTACTGGCTACACCTTC,CASSDGTGYTF